Below, one TCR beta chain is given with its context. Its target is unknown. Described time point: cycle 4 day 1 (C4D1), after less than 7 weeks of nivolumab. Relapse was seen in all patients after autologous stem cell transplantation, and brentuximab vedotin exposure was variable. This entry is derived from a study of PD-1 blockade in classical Hodgkin lymphoma. Overall study: Intravenous delivery of nivolumab at 3 mg/kg to patients occurred every 2 weeks. Notes on the study in general: At C4D1, TCR diversity had climbed significantly for CD4+ cells, though not for CD8+ cells. Diversity similar to that of newly diagnosed patients was seen at baseline in complete responders. Patients who began taking nivolumab under 1 year after ASCT were left out.

Clones were sequenced by immunoSEQ multiplex PCR, and TCRdb holds only the in-frame ones, with some missing. Of more than 90,000 clones detected, around 80% appear once; the ten largest clones hold about a tenth. Trimming cost V 4 bases and J 0 bases, with 19 bases left between them. This CDR3 has 18 residues. In germline, CDR1 is SGHNT, CDR2 YYREEE (reference sequence). The chain has TRBV5-4 and TRBJ2-2, with D tentatively TRBD1 (7 bases). The starting material was peripheral blood mononuclear cells (PBMCs), obtained before the fourth cycle of nivolumab. The sequence was obtained from a human donor with classical Hodgkin lymphoma. The CDR3 nucleotides read TGTGCCAGCAGCGGCGGGACAGTACTACTCCCGAACACCGGGGAGCTGTTTTTT. Translated: CASSGGTVLLPNTGELFF.